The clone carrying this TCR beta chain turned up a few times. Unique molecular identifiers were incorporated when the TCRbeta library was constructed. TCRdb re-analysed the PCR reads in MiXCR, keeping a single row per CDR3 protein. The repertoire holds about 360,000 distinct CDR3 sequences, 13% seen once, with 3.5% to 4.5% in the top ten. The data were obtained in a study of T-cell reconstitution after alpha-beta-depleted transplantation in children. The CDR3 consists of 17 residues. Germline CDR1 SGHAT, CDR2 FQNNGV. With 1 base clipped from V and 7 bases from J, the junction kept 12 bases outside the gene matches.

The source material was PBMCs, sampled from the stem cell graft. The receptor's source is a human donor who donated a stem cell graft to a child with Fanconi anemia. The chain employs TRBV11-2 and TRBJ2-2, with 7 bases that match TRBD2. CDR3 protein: CASSLGGSPLLGGELFF. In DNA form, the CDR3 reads TGTGCCAGCAGCTTAGGCGGGAGCCCCCTTTTGGGCGGGGAGCTGTTTTTT.